This T cell receptor (beta chain) was observed in a study of shared clonotypes between healthy human individuals. Study-level background: Three CD4 naive, three CD4 memory, two CD8 naive and one CD8 memory plate were used per donor. Study results and caveats: Rarefaction showed that sequencing of sorted subsets was incomplete (despite large depth).

Generated by immunoSEQ multiplex PCR, the TCRdb table keeps only in-frame clones and is missing some. The repertoire holds approximately 2,200,000 clones, with 85% to 95% as singletons. About this clone: No antigen is known for it.

Naive CD8 cells lacked CD45RO, underwent positive selection for CCR7 and left out terminally differentiated effector memory CD45RA+ cells. The source material was naive CD8+ T cells from PBMCs. This TCR was sampled from a young man in good health. Some clones in this sample may be carry-over from other donors' samples.

In nucleotides, the CDR3 is TGTGCCAGCAGTTACGGCAGACGGCCAGATACGCAGTATTTT. Translating gives CASSYGRRPDTQYF. The chain employs TRBV6-5 and TRBJ2-3; no definite D call. The CDR3 covers 14 residues. The germline gives CDR1 MNHEY, CDR2 SVGAGI. V lost 2 bases, J lost 4 bases, and 10 bases lay in between.